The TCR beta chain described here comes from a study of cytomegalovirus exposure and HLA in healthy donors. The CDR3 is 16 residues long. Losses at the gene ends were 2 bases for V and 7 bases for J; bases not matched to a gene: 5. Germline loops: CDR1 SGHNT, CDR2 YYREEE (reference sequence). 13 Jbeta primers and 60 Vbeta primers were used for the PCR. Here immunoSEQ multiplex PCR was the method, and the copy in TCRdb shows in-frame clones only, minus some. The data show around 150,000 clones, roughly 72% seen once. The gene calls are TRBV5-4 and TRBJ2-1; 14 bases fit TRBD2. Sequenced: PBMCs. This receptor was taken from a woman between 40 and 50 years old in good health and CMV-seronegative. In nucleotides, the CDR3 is TGTGCCAGCAGCTTTCCGGGACTAGCGGGAGAAAATGAGCAGTTCTTC. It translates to CASSFPGLAGENEQFF.